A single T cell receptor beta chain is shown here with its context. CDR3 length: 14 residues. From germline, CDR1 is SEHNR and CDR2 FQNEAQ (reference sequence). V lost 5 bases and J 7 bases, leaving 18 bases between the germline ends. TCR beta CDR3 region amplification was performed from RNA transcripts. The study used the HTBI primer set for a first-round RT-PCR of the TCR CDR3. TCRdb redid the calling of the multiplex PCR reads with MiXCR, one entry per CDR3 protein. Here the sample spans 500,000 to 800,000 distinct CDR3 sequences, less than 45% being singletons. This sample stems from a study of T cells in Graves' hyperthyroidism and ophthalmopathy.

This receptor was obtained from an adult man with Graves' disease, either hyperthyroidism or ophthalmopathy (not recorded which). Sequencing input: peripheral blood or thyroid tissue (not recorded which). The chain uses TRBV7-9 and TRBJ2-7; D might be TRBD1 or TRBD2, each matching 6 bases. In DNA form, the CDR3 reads TGTGCCAGCAGCCAAGATCGGGGGCCGCGGGAGCAGTACTTC. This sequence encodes CASSQDRGPREQYF.